Listed below are T cell receptor beta chains from one sample, sequenced in a study of post-analysis software for immune sequencing data. TCRdb reanalysed the PCR reads using MiXCR and keeps one entry per CDR3 protein. The data contain hundreds of thousands of distinct CDR3 sequences, roughly 47% of them singletons. Input material: blood. The receptor source for this set is a girl aged 10 to 17 with multiple sclerosis. CDR3s include the opening cysteine and the closing phenylalanine or tryptophan. The D gene is left open where the match is weak. Size tells how often a clone was seen (once, few, many) or the class of an expanded clone, and some rows leave it out.

j_gene: TRBJ1-1; v_gene: TRBV20-1; d_gene: NA; abundance: few; CDR3aa: CSASTLGEGTEAFF; CDR3nt: TGCAGTGCTAGTACCCTGGGGGAGGGAACTGAAGCTTTCTTT
j_gene: TRBJ2-7; v_gene: TRBV29-1; d_gene: NA; abundance: few; CDR3aa: CSVDERGDHYEQYF; CDR3nt: TGCAGCGTTGATGAGCGAGGTGACCACTACGAGCAGTACTTC
j_gene: TRBJ1-4; v_gene: TRBV11-3; d_gene: NA; abundance: NA; CDR3aa: CASSQDGPNEKLFF; CDR3nt: TGTGCCAGCAGCCAGGACGGACCGAATGAAAAACTGTTTTTT
j_gene: TRBJ2-1; v_gene: TRBV7-9; d_gene: NA; abundance: few; CDR3aa: CASSSMRELGNEQFF; CDR3nt: TGTGCCAGCAGCTCTATGAGGGAATTGGGGAATGAGCAGTTCTTC
j_gene: TRBJ1-2; v_gene: TRBV20-1; d_gene: NA; abundance: NA; CDR3aa: CSASKRAVYGYTF; CDR3nt: TGCAGTGCTAGTAAGCGGGCGGTTTATGGCTACACCTTC
j_gene: TRBJ1-1; v_gene: TRBV7-9; d_gene: TRBD1; abundance: NA; CDR3aa: CASTQQDRGQAFF; CDR3nt: TGTGCCAGCACGCAACAGGACAGGGGGCAAGCTTTCTTT
j_gene: TRBJ2-5; v_gene: TRBV7-9; d_gene: TRBD2; abundance: few; CDR3aa: CASSLMGGSQETQYF; CDR3nt: TGTGCCAGCAGCTTAATGGGCGGGAGCCAAGAGACCCAGTACTTC
j_gene: TRBJ2-7; v_gene: TRBV6-5; d_gene: TRBD1; abundance: NA; CDR3aa: CASSPGQGKREQYF; CDR3nt: TGTGCCAGCAGCCCGGGACAGGGAAAACGCGAGCAGTACTTC
j_gene: TRBJ2-1; v_gene: TRBV12-3/TRBV12-4; d_gene: NA; abundance: few; CDR3aa: CASSSPPRGLDNEQFF; CDR3nt: TGTGCCAGCAGTTCTCCCCCCCGGGGCTTAGACAATGAGCAGTTCTTC
j_gene: TRBJ1-2; v_gene: TRBV6-5; d_gene: TRBD1; abundance: few; CDR3aa: CASRDATGGYGYTF; CDR3nt: TGTGCCAGCAGGGACGCGACAGGGGGCTATGGCTACACCTTC
j_gene: TRBJ2-7; v_gene: TRBV20-1; d_gene: NA; abundance: NA; CDR3aa: CSARELSHREQYF; CDR3nt: TGCAGTGCTAGGGAACTTTCACACCGCGAGCAGTACTTC
j_gene: TRBJ1-6; v_gene: TRBV6-5; d_gene: NA; abundance: NA; CDR3aa: CASSYSLGSPLHF; CDR3nt: TGTGCCAGCAGTTACTCGCTGGGATCACCCCTCCACTTT
j_gene: TRBJ2-7; v_gene: TRBV27; d_gene: NA; abundance: few; CDR3aa: CASSDLASTYEQYF; CDR3nt: TGTGCCAGCAGCGATTTAGCGTCAACCTACGAGCAGTACTTC
j_gene: TRBJ1-2; v_gene: TRBV6-1; d_gene: TRBD1; abundance: NA; CDR3aa: CASSEYPGQGARGYTF; CDR3nt: TGTGCCAGCAGTGAATATCCGGGACAGGGGGCGCGAGGCTACACCTTC
j_gene: TRBJ1-2; v_gene: TRBV5-6; d_gene: NA; abundance: NA; CDR3aa: CASSLLQGNNYGYTF; CDR3nt: TGTGCCAGCAGCTTGTTACAGGGAAACAACTATGGCTACACCTTC
j_gene: TRBJ1-2; v_gene: TRBV12-3/TRBV12-4; d_gene: NA; abundance: few; CDR3aa: CASSGYMKGNGYTF; CDR3nt: TGTGCCAGCAGTGGGTATATGAAAGGGAATGGCTACACCTTC
j_gene: TRBJ2-1; v_gene: TRBV20-1; d_gene: TRBD1; abundance: NA; CDR3aa: CSAWTGSGPNEQFF; CDR3nt: TGCAGTGCTTGGACAGGCAGCGGACCCAATGAGCAGTTCTTC
j_gene: TRBJ2-1; v_gene: TRBV5-1; d_gene: TRBD1; abundance: NA; CDR3aa: CASSLTGGQFF; CDR3nt: TGCGCCAGCAGCTTGACAGGGGGTCAGTTCTTC
j_gene: TRBJ2-7; v_gene: TRBV6-2/TRBV6-3; d_gene: NA; abundance: few; CDR3aa: CASSSPRGGLSSYEQYF; CDR3nt: TGTGCCAGCAGTTCACCCCGGGGAGGCCTAAGCTCCTACGAGCAGTACTTC
j_gene: TRBJ1-2; v_gene: TRBV3-1; d_gene: TRBD1; abundance: few; CDR3aa: CASSQIASGGQKSYGYTF; CDR3nt: TGTGCCAGCAGCCAAATTGCGTCAGGGGGCCAGAAAAGCTATGGCTACACCTTC
j_gene: TRBJ2-5; v_gene: TRBV5-6; d_gene: NA; abundance: NA; CDR3aa: CASSLARPGTTQYF; CDR3nt: TGTGCCAGCAGCTTGGCCAGGCCGGGCACGACCCAGTACTTC
j_gene: TRBJ1-2; v_gene: TRBV12-3/TRBV12-4; d_gene: TRBD1; abundance: few; CDR3aa: CASTARTGFYGYTF; CDR3nt: TGTGCCAGCACAGCGCGGACAGGATTCTATGGCTACACCTTC
j_gene: TRBJ2-7; v_gene: TRBV19; d_gene: NA; abundance: few; CDR3aa: CASSIEDAYEQYF; CDR3nt: TGTGCCAGTAGTATAGAAGACGCCTACGAGCAGTACTTC
j_gene: TRBJ2-5; v_gene: TRBV7-9; d_gene: NA; abundance: NA; CDR3aa: CASSPPTGIGETQYF; CDR3nt: TGTGCCAGCAGCCCCCCCACCGGCATAGGGGAGACCCAGTACTTC
j_gene: TRBJ2-7; v_gene: TRBV7-8; d_gene: TRBD1; abundance: NA; CDR3aa: CASRHRDSSYEQYF; CDR3nt: TGTGCCAGCAGACATAGGGACAGCTCCTACGAGCAGTACTTC
j_gene: TRBJ2-7; v_gene: TRBV7-2; d_gene: NA; abundance: few; CDR3aa: CASSLRLVGRNYEQYF; CDR3nt: TGTGCCAGCAGCTTAAGGCTGGTGGGCCGCAACTACGAGCAGTACTTC
j_gene: TRBJ2-6; v_gene: TRBV15; d_gene: NA; abundance: NA; CDR3aa: CATSREQGSGANVLTF; CDR3nt: TGTGCCACCAGCAGAGAACAGGGCTCTGGGGCCAACGTCCTGACTTTC